This T cell receptor beta chain derives from a study of blood T cell repertoires in COVID-19. Study-level information: Acute-phase and convalescent COVID-19 samples originated in the United States, Italy and Spain.

Everyone who took part was about 18 to 90 years old, and they came from about two dozen US areas. In assigning cohorts, the study relied on participant-reported clinical history. Methods used by the authors: Estimated nucleated cell counts came from reference gene primer amplification. Sequenced by immunoSEQ multiplex PCR; TCRdb stores in-frame clones only, minus some. From that table come the V and J calls and clone size; the DNA was used to work out D and trimming. The repertoire has 290,000 or so clones, 90% of them found once; the top ten carry approximately 4.3%. Trimming took off 11 bases at V and 0 bases at J, with 14 bases between the two ends. Germline loops: CDR1 SNHLY, CDR2 FYNNEI. This CDR3 has 13 residues.

The gene calls are TRBV2 and TRBJ2-7; perhaps TRBD2 as D (5 bases). Sequenced: PBMCs or T cells enriched from blood (not recorded which). The source of this sequence is a woman aged 18-35 years with acute COVID-19. The CDR3 nucleotides are TGTGCCGAGAGGGCGGAGAGCTCCTACGAGCAGTACTTC. This encodes CAERAESSYEQYF.